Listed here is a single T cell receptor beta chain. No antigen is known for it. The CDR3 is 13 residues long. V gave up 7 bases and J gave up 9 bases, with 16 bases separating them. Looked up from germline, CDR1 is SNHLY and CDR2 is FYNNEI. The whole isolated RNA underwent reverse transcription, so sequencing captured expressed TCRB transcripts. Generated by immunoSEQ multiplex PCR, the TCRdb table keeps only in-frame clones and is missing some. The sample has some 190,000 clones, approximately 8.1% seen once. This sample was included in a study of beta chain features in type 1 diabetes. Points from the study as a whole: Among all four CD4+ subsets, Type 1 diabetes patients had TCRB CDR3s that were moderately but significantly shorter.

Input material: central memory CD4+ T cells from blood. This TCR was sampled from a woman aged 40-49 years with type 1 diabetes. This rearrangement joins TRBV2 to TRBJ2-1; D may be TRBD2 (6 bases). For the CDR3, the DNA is TGTGCCAGCAAGGTAGCGGAGAAGGGTGAGCAGTTCTTC. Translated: CASKVAEKGEQFF.